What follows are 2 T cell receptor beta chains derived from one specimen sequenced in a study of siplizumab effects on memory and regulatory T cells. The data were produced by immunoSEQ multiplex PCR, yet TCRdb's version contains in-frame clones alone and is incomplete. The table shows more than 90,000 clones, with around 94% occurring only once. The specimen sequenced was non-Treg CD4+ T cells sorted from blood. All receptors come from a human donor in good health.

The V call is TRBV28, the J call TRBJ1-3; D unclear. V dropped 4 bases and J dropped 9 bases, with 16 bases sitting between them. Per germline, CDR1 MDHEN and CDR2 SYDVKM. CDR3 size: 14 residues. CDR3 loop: CASSSPTPMVTIYF. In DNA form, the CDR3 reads TGTGCCAGCAGTTCCCCCACACCTATGGTCACCATATATTTT.

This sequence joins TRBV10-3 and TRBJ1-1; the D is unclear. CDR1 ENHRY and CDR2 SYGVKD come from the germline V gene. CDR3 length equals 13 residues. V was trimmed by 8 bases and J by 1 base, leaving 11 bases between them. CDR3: CAIFDPGNTEAFF. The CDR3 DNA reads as TGTGCCATCTTTGATCCGGGGAACACTGAAGCTTTCTTT.